The 5 T cell receptor beta chains below come from one sample, sequenced in a study of T cell responses to AZD1222 COVID-19 vaccine. Using immunoSEQ multiplex PCR, the repertoire was profiled, and TCRdb retains in-frame clones only, with some absent. In the table there are roughly 70,000 clones, approximately 79% of which are singletons. Specimen: peripheral blood, collected on day 0 of MenACWY control vaccination. The receptors here all came from an adult in good health.

This rearrangement joins TRBV7-3 to TRBJ2-2; maybe TRBD2 (7 bases). The CDR3 has 16 residues. The V gene's germline CDR1 is SGHTA and CDR2 FQGTGA. V was clipped by 2 bases and J by 4 bases, with 14 bases between them. This chain's CDR3 is CASSLARGAATGELFF. CDR3 sequence (DNA): TGTGCCAGCAGCTTAGCTCGGGGGGCAGCCACCGGGGAGCTGTTTTTT.

The chain carries TRBV27 and TRBJ1-2; 7 bases fit TRBD1. V was clipped by 7 bases and J by 6 bases; unmatched bases: 8. This CDR3 comprises 13 residues. Germline V lookup: CDR1 MNHEY, CDR2 SMNVEV (reference sequence). The DNA of the CDR3 is TGTGCCAGCATCGACAGGGCTTATGATGGCTACACCTTC. It is translated as CASIDRAYDGYTF.

The chain links TRBV30 to TRBJ1-6, with D possibly being TRBD1 (6 bases). This CDR3 is built from 17 residues. Germline lookup yields CDR1 GTSNPN and CDR2 SVGIG (reference sequence). V dropped 2 bases and J dropped 0 bases, with 14 bases sitting between them. The CDR3: CAWSRRGTTSYNSPLHF. The CDR3 DNA reads TGTGCCTGGAGTAGACGGGGGACAACCTCCTATAATTCACCCCTCCACTTT.

The V and J genes are TRBV23-1 and TRBJ2-1; D is ambiguous. TRBV23-1 is placed among ORFs of uncertain function. V dropped 2 bases and J dropped 7 bases, with 9 bases sitting between them. CDR3 length: 13 amino acids. The CDR3 loop is CASSQGAPNEQFF. CDR3 bases: TGCGCCAGCAGTCAAGGTGCACCGAATGAGCAGTTCTTC.

This rearrangement joins TRBV28 to TRBJ1-2; D unclear. This CDR3 spans 15 amino acids. V lost 3 bases to trimming and J lost 4 bases, with 15 bases between them. Germline lookup yields CDR1 MDHEN and CDR2 SYDVKM. CDR3 sequence: CASSLSGGRTYGYTF. The CDR3 DNA is TGTGCCAGCAGTTTGAGTGGCGGACGGACCTATGGCTACACCTTC.